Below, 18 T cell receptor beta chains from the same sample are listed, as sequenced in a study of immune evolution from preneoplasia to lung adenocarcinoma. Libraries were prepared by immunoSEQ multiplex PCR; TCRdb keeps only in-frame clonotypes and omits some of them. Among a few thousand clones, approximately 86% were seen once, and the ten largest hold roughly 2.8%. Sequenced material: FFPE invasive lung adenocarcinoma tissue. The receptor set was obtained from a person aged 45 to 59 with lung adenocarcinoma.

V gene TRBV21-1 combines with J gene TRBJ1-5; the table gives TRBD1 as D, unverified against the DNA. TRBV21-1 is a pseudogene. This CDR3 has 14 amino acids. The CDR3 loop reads CASSKARVNQPQHF. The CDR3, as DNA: TGTGCCAGCAGCAAGGCCAGGGTCAATCAGCCCCAGCATTTT.

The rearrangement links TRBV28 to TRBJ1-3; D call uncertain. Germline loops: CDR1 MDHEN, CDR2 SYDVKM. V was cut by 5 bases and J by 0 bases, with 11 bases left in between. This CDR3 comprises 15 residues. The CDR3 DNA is TGTGCCAGCAGTCCCGACATCAGCTCTGGAAACACCATATATTTT. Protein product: CASSPDISSGNTIYF.

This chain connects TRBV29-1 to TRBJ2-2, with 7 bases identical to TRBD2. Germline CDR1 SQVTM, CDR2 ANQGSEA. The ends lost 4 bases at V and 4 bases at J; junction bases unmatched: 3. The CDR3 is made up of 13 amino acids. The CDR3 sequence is CSVGEGGTGELFF. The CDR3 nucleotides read TGCAGCGTTGGGGAGGGCGGCACCGGGGAGCTGTTTTTT.

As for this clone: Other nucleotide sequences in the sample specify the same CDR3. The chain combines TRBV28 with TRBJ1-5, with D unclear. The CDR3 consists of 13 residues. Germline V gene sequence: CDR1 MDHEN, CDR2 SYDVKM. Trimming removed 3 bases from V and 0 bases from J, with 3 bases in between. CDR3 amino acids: CASSLVSNQPQHF. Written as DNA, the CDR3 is TGTGCCAGCAGTTTGGTTAGCAATCAGCCCCAGCATTTT.

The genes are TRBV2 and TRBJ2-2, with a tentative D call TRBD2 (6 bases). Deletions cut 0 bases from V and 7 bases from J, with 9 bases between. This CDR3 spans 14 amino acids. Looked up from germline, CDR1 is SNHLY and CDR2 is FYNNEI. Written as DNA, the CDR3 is TGTGCCAGCAGTGAAGCTCTGGACTACGGGGAGCTGTTTTTT. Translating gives CASSEALDYGELFF.

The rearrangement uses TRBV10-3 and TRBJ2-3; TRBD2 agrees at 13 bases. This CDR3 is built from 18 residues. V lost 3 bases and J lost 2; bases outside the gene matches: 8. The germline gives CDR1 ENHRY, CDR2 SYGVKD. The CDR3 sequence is CAISEPWTSGRITDTQYF. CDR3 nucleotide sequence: TGTGCCATCAGTGAACCCTGGACTAGCGGGAGAATCACAGATACGCAGTATTTT.

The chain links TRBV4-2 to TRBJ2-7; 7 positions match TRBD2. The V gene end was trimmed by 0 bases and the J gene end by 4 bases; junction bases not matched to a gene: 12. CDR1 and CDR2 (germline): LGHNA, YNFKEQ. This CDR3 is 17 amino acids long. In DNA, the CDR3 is TGTGCCAGCAGCCAAGATCTTGGGGCGGGAGTGGTGTACGAGCAGTACTTC. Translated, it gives CASSQDLGAGVVYEQYF.

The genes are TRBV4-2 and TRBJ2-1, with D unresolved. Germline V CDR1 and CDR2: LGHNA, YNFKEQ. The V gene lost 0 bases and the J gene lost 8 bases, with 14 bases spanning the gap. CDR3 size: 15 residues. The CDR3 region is CASSQEARVFDEQFF. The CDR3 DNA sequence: TGTGCCAGCAGCCAAGAGGCTAGGGTATTCGATGAGCAGTTCTTC.

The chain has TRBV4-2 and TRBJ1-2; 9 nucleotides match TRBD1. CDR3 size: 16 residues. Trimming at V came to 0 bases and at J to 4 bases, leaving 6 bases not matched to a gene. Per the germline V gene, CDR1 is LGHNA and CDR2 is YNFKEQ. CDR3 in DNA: TGTGCCAGCAGCCAAGATAGGGACAGGGTCACCTATGGCTACACCTTC. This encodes CASSQDRDRVTYGYTF.

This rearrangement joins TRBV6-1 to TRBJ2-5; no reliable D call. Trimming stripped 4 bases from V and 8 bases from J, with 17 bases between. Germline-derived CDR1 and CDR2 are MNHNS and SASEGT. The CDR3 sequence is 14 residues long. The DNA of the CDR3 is TGTGCCAGCAGTGTGACCCTAAGTGGAGTCACCCAGTACTTC. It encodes CASSVTLSGVTQYF.

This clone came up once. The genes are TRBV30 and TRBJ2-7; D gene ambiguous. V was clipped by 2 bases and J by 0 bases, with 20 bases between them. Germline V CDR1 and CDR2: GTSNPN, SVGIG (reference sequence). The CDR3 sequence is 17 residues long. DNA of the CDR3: TGTGCCTGGAGTAACCCCCCCGACTCTTGGGGCTCCTACGAGCAGTACTTC. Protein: CAWSNPPDSWGSYEQYF.

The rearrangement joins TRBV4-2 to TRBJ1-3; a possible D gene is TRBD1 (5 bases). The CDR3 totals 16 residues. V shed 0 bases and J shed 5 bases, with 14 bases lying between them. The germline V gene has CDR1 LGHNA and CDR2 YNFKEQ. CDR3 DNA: TGTGCCAGCAGCCAAGAGGACACAGGTAGTAGAAACACCATATATTTT. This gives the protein CASSQEDTGSRNTIYF.

The CDR3: CASSGLAGGEQYF. The CDR3 region has the DNA TGTGCCAGCAGCGGACTAGCGGGAGGCGAGCAGTACTTC. This rearrangement joins TRBV7-2 to TRBJ2-7, with 14 nucleotides matching TRBD2. This CDR3 has 13 amino acids. V was clipped by 5 bases and J by 6 bases; unmatched bases: 0. Germline V gives CDR1 SGHTA, CDR2 FQGNSA.

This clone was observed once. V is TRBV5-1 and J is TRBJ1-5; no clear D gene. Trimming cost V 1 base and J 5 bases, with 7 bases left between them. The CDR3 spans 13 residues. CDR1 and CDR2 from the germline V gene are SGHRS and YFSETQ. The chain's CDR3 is CASSLISDQPQHF. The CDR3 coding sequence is TGCGCCAGCAGCTTGATTTCAGATCAGCCCCAGCATTTT.

The CDR3 bases are TGTGCCAGCAGTAAACTGGGACAAGTGGTCCACGAGCAGTACTTC. Its translation: CASSKLGQVVHEQYF. V usage is TRBV27 and J usage is TRBJ2-7, with a possible D match to TRBD1 (6 bases). The germline V gene encodes CDR1 MNHEY and CDR2 SMNVEV (reference sequence). The CDR3 spans 15 residues. The V end was cut by 5 bases, the J end by 5 bases, with 19 bases between.

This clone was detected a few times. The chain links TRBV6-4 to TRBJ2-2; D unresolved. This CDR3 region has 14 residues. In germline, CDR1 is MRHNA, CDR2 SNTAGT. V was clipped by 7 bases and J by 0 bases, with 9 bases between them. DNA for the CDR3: TGTGCCAGCATAGAAGTCGCGAACACCGGGGAGCTGTTTTTT. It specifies CASIEVANTGELFF.

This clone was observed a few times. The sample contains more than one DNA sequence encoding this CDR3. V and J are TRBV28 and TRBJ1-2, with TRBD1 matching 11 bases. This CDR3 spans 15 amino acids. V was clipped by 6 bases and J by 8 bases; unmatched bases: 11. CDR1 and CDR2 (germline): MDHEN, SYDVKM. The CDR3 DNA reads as TGTGCCAGCAGCTCCCACGGGACAGGGGGATTGGGCTACACCTTC. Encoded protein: CASSSHGTGGLGYTF.

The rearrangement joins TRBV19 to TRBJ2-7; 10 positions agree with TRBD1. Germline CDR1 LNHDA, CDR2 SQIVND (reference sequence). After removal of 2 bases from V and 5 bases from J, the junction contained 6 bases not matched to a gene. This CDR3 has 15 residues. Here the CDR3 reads CASSIPTGGRNEQYF. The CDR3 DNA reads TGTGCCAGTAGTATACCGACAGGGGGCCGGAACGAGCAGTACTTC.